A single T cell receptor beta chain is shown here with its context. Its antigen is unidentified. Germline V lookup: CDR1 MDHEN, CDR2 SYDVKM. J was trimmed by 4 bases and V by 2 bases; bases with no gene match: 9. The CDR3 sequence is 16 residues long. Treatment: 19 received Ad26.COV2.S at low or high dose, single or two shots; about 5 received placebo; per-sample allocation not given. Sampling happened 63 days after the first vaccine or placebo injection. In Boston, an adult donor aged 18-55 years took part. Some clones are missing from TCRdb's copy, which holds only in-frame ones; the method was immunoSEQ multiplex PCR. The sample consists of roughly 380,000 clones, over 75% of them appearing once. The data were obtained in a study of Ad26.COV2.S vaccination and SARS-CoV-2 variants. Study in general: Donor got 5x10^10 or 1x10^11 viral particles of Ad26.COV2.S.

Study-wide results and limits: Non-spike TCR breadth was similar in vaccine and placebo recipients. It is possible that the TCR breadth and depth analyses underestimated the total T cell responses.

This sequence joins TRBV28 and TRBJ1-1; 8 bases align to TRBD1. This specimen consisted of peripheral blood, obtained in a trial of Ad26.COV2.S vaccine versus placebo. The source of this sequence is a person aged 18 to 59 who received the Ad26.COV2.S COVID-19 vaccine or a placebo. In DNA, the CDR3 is TGTGCCAGCAGTTTACTGACAGGGGACCCCGGCACTGAAGCTTTCTTT. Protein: CASSLLTGDPGTEAFF.